Each of the 18 T cell receptor beta chains below was sequenced from the same sample in a study (dated by TCRdb to the mid-2010s). Libraries were prepared through 5' RACE. The data were produced on an Illumina MiSeq. Starting from the raw public reads, TCRdb applied fastp trimming at Q25, assembled clones with MiXCR and retained in-frame beta chains. A single entry per CDR3 protein holds the most common genes and DNA from its merged rows. The sample table records approximately 40,000 distinct CDR3 sequences; less than 25% of these occur just once. 4% of the sample lies in the top ten. Tregs were isolated as CD4+CD25+CD127-/low cells. Sequenced material: Tregs sorted from blood. These receptors were collected from a female donor with breast cancer.

In its sample, this clonotype was seen a few times. V is TRBV9 and J is TRBJ1-5; 7 bases are a match to TRBD1. V shed 0 bases, J shed 0 bases, and the junction held 21 bases outside the gene matches. Looked up from germline, CDR1 is SGDLS and CDR2 is YYNGEE. CDR3 size: 22 residues. The CDR3 region is CASSVVLESGTDHHHSNQPQHF. In DNA, the CDR3 is TGTGCCAGCAGCGTAGTATTGGAGAGTGGGACAGACCACCACCATAGCAATCAGCCCCAGCATTTT.

This clonotype has at least ten counts. The chain links TRBV25-1 to TRBJ2-2; D gene unclear. Trimming took 3 bases from V and 4 from J, leaving 12 bases between them. The CDR3 has 15 amino acids. Germline-derived CDR1 and CDR2 are MGHDK and SYGVNS. This CDR3 is CASSDVAWVTGELFF. For the CDR3, the DNA is TGTGCCAGCAGTGATGTTGCCTGGGTCACCGGGGAGCTGTTTTTT.

CDR3 residues: CASSPRDRGQETQYF. DNA for the CDR3: TGTGCCAGCAGCCCTCGGGACAGGGGCCAAGAGACCCAGTACTTC. V and J are TRBV7-8 and TRBJ2-5, with 10 bases lining up with TRBD1. The trim removed 5 bases at V and 1 base at J, leaving 4 bases unmatched. CDR1 and CDR2 from the germline V gene are SGHVS and FQNEAQ. This CDR3 comprises 15 residues. Full variable domain (remainder filled in from reference TRBV7-8 and TRBJ2-5): GAGVSQSPRYKVAKRGQDVALRCDPISGHVSLFWYQQALGQGPEFLTYFQNEAQLDKSGLPSDRFFAERPEGSVSTLKIQRTQQEDSAVYLCASSPRDRGQETQYFGPGTRLLVL.

This clonotype appeared many times. The chain joins TRBV20-1 to TRBJ2-1; D may match TRBD1 or TRBD2 (5 bases each). The CDR3 loop spans 15 amino acids. Germline assignment: CDR1 DFQATT and CDR2 SNEGSKA (reference sequence). V was pared by 3 bases and J by 2 bases, with 14 bases between. This CDR3 reads CSARGDHAPYNEQFF. DNA for the CDR3: TGCAGTGCTAGGGGGGACCATGCCCCCTACAATGAGCAGTTCTTC.

The chain links TRBV5-1 to TRBJ2-7, with D unresolved. Germline CDR1 SGHRS, CDR2 YFSETQ. V was clipped by 0 bases and J by 0 bases, with 7 bases between them. CDR3 size: 14 residues. The CDR3 DNA sequence: TGCGCCAGCAGCTTGGATTCGACCTCCTACGAGCAGTACTTC. Its protein product is CASSLDSTSYEQYF.

The chain is built from TRBV28 and TRBJ1-2, with 8 nucleotides matching TRBD1. Germline V CDR1 and CDR2: MDHEN, SYDVKM. Trimming removed 7 bases from V and 3 bases from J; junction bases left unmatched: 4. The CDR3 is made up of 13 amino acids. The CDR3 region has the DNA TGTGCCAGCAATGCAGGGGGCGACTATGGCTACACCTTC. Translating gives CASNAGGDYGYTF.

The rearrangement joins TRBV15 to TRBJ2-5, with 8 nucleotides matching TRBD1. V shed 0 bases and J 7 bases; nucleotides not matched to a gene: 7. The germline V gene has CDR1 LNHNV and CDR2 YYDKDF (reference sequence). The CDR3 covers 15 residues. CDR3 DNA: TGTGCCACCAGCAGAGACAGGGGGCCCGAGAGGACCCAGTACTTC. Its translation is CATSRDRGPERTQYF.

The rearrangement links TRBV30 to TRBJ2-7; TRBD1 aligns across 8 bases. The J segment lost 4 bases and the V segment lost 5 bases, leaving 4 bases of the junction unmatched. This CDR3 has 12 residues. Germline CDR1 is GTSNPN and CDR2 is SVGIG (reference sequence). The CDR3 coding sequence is TGTGCCTGGGGGACAGGACGGTACGAGCAGTACTTC. It encodes CAWGTGRYEQYF. Full variable domain (rest looked up from reference TRBV30 and TRBJ2-7): SQTIHQWPATLVQPVGSPLSLECTVEGTSNPNLYWYRQAAGRGLQLLFYSVGIGQISSEVPQNLSASRPQDRQFILSSKKLLLSDSGFYLCAWGTGRYEQYFGPGTRLTVT.

This rearrangement joins TRBV7-9 to TRBJ2-1; D assignment may be TRBD1 or TRBD2 (5 bases each). The V and J ends lost 3 bases and 10 bases respectively, with 10 bases between them. CDR1 SEHNR and CDR2 FQNEAQ come from the germline V gene (reference sequence). The CDR3 runs to 12 residues. CDR3 residues: CASSFPGSEQFF. The CDR3 DNA follows: TGTGCCAGCAGCTTTCCAGGGAGCGAGCAGTTCTTC.

This clonotype occurred many times. The chain carries TRBV6-5 and TRBJ2-1, with D perhaps TRBD2 (6 bases). The ends were cut back, 6 bases at V and 0 bases at J, with 12 bases in the middle. Germline CDR1 MNHEY, CDR2 SVGAGI. This CDR3 comprises 15 residues. CDR3 residues: CASRTSSGSYNEQFF. DNA of the CDR3: TGTGCCAGCAGAACTAGCTCGGGCTCCTACAATGAGCAGTTCTTC.

This clonotype was detected only a few times. At one end the junction does not follow the germline gene, possibly because of a read error. As DNA, the CDR3 is TGCGCCAGCAGCTTGCAGGGATTCACTGAAGCTTCCTTT. It yields the protein CASSLQGFTEASF. The chain is built from TRBV5-1 and TRBJ1-1; possibly TRBD1 for D (5 bases). The CDR3 is 13 amino acids. Germline CDR1 and CDR2: SGHRS and YFSETQ. Complete variable domain (other parts from reference TRBV5-1 and TRBJ1-1): KAGVTQTPRYLIKTRGQQVTLSCSPISGHRSVSWYQQTPGQGLQFLFEYFSETQRNKGNFPGRFSGRQFSNSRSEMNVSTLELGDSALYLCASSLQGFTEASFGQGTRLTVV.

The chain recombines TRBV27 with TRBJ2-1, with TRBD2 identical over 14 bases. The CDR3 spans 20 residues. Unmatched junction bases numbered 12, after V lost 2 bases and J lost 3 bases. CDR1 and CDR2 from the germline V gene are MNHEY and SMNVEV (reference sequence). The CDR3 spells CASSLIGRLAGGDSYNEQFF. The CDR3 DNA sequence: TGTGCCAGCAGTTTAATTGGGAGACTAGCGGGAGGGGACAGCTACAATGAGCAGTTCTTC.

The V gene is TRBV28, the J gene TRBJ2-1; 13 bases are a match to TRBD2. There are 14 residues in the CDR3. The V and J ends lost 5 bases and 10 bases, in that order; junction bases with no gene match: 5. Germline V gene data show CDR1 as MDHEN and CDR2 as SYDVKM. In DNA, the CDR3 is TGTGCCAGCAGTCCGGGACTAGCGGGACGAGAGCAGTTCTTC. It encodes CASSPGLAGREQFF.

In this sample, this clonotype turned up a few times. DNA of the CDR3: TGTGCCAGCAGCTTAAGTGCAGCGGGAGATTCCGGGGAGCTGTTTTTT. Translation gives CASSLSAAGDSGELFF. The J gene is TRBJ2-2, the V gene TRBV5-4; 8 nucleotides align to TRBD2. V dropped 2 bases and J dropped 6; count of bases not matched to a gene: 9. The CDR3 is 16 amino acids. Germline CDR1 reads SGHNT; CDR2 reads YYREEE (reference sequence).

Concerning this clonotype itself: A much larger clone differs by one base, so this may be a read error. J is TRBJ1-2 and V is TRBV4-2; no firm D call. The germline CDR1 and CDR2 sequences are LGHNA and YNFKEQ. This CDR3 is built from 12 residues. CDR3 sequence reads: CASGQRSELYTF. The DNA for the CDR3 is TGTGCCAGCGGCCAGCGTTCGGAGTTATACACCTTC.

Here the CDR3 reads CASSLVGLSGEAFF. CDR3 nucleotide sequence: TGTGCCAGCAGCTTAGTAGGCTTGTCGGGTGAAGCTTTCTTT. This chain uses TRBV7-9 with TRBJ1-1; no clear D. V shed 1 base and J shed 7 bases, with 13 bases lying between them. The V gene's germline CDR1 is SEHNR and CDR2 FQNEAQ (reference sequence). The CDR3 extends over 14 amino acids.

The V gene is TRBV12-3 or TRBV12-4, the J gene TRBJ2-2, with 8 bases identical to TRBD1. The CDR3 has 14 amino acids. The V segment lost 7 bases and the J segment 1 base; nucleotides outside the gene matches: 2. In DNA, the CDR3 is TGTGCCAGCAACGACAGGGGGAACACCGGGGAGCTGTTTTTT. Translated: CASNDRGNTGELFF.

This chain uses TRBV5-1 with TRBJ1-1, with D unclear. This CDR3 is built from 14 residues. Germline lookup yields CDR1 SGHRS and CDR2 YFSETQ. Between the trimmed V and J ends, which lost 0 bases and 4 bases, there was a span of 10 bases. The DNA of the CDR3 is TGCGCCAGCAGCTTGGTAGGGCTTGGCACTGAAGCTTTCTTT. This codes for CASSLVGLGTEAFF.